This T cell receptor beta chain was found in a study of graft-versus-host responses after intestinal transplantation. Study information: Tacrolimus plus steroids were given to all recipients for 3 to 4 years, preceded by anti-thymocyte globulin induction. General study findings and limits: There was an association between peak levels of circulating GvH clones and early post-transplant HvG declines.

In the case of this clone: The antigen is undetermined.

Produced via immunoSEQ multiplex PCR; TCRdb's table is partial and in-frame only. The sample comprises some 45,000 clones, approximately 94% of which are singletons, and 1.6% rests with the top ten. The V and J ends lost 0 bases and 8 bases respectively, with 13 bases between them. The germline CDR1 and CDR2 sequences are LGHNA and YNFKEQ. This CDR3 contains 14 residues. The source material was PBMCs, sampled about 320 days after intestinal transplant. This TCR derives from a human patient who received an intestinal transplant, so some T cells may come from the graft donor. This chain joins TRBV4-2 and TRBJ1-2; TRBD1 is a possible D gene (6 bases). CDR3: CASSQEGQGSGYTF. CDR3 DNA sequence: TGTGCCAGCAGCCAAGAGGGGCAGGGGAGCGGCTACACCTTC.